Sequencing of this T cell receptor beta chain was carried out in a study of cytomegalovirus exposure and HLA in healthy donors. Study-level points and caveats: Later analysis reportedly placed an Asian-associated ancestry cluster below the approximately 650-donor mean in N-insertions. Per published accounts, TCR beta sequences correctly predicted the HLA-A and HLA-B alleles of most subjects. A later analysis linked a missense DCLRE1C variant to TCR beta V- and J-gene trimming. A later analysis showed HLA-associated TCR beta chains outstripping equally common others in clonal expansion.

The PCR ran on 60 Vbeta and 13 Jbeta primers. Measured with immunoSEQ multiplex PCR; TCRdb has only the in-frame clones, and not every one. Here the sample spans roughly 200,000 clones, roughly 68% being singletons. Concerning this clone: What it binds is not known.

The CDR3 is 13 residues long. This chain uses TRBV21-1 with TRBJ2-3; the table calls TRBD1, which could not be checked here. TRBV21-1 is deemed a pseudogene. The source of this sequence is a woman aged 25 to 45 in good health and CMV-seronegative. The sample consisted of PBMCs. The DNA for the CDR3 is TGTGCCAGCAGCTCAGGGGACCCAGATACGCAGTATTTT. This sequence encodes CASSSGDPDTQYF.